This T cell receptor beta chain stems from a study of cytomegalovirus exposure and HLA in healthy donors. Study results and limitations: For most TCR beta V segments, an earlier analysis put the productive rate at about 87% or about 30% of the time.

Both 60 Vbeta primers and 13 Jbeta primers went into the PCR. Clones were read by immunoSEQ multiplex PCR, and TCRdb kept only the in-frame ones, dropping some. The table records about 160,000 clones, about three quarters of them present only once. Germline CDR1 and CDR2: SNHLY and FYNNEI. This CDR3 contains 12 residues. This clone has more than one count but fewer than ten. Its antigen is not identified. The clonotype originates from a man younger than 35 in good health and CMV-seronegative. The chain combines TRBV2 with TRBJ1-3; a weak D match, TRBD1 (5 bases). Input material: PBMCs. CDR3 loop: CVTQGSGNTIYF. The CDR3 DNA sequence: TGTGTCACGCAGGGCTCTGGAAACACCATATATTTT. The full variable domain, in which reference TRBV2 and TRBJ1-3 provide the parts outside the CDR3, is EPEVTQTPSHQVTQMGQEVILRCVPISNHLYFYWYRQILGQKVEFLVSFYNNEISEKSEIFDDQFSVERPDGSNFTLKIRSTKLEDSAMYFCVTQGSGNTIYFGEGSWLTVV.